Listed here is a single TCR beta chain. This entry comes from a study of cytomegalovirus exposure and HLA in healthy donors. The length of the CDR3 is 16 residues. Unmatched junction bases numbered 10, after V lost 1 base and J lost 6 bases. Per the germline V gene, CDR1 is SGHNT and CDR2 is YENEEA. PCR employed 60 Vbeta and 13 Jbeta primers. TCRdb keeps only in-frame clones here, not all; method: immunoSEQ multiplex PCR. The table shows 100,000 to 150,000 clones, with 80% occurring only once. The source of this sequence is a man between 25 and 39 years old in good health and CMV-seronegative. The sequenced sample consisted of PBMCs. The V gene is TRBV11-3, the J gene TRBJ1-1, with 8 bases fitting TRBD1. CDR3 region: CASSLVTWGQEPEAFF. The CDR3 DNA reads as TGTGCCAGCAGCTTAGTTACGTGGGGACAGGAGCCTGAAGCTTTCTTT. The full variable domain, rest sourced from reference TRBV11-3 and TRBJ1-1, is EAGVVQSPRYKIIEKKQPVAFWCNPISGHNTLYWYLQNLGQGPELLIRYENEEAVDDSQLPKDRFSAERLKGVDSTLKIQPAELGDSAVYLCASSLVTWGQEPEAFFGQGTRLTVV.